This TCR beta chain derives from a study of OX40 agonist ivuxolimab in advanced cancers. Study summary: Those enrolled were 82.7% male, with a mean age of roughly 62 years and ages from roughly 23 to 79. Patients achieving partial responses numbered three: one hepatocellular carcinoma case and two cutaneous melanoma cases. Study-wide results and caveats: On average, a greater number of expanded clones characterised CD8+ T cells relative to CD4+.

The V and J ends lost 2 bases and 3 bases respectively, with 20 bases between them. Germline CDR1 reads GTSNPN; CDR2 reads SVGIG (reference sequence). This CDR3 comprises 17 residues. Data came from immunoSEQ multiplex PCR; TCRdb stores just in-frame clones and leaves some out. The sample lists roughly 79,000 clones, about 90% seen once, with approximately 0.5% in the top ten. This clone was found a few times. The antigen remains unidentified. Here the sequenced sample was CD4+ or CD8+ T cells sorted from blood, taken in a trial of the OX40 agonist ivuxolimab. The receptor was isolated from an adult with an advanced solid tumor such as melanoma, head and neck, liver or kidney cancer. This chain links TRBV30 with TRBJ1-5; D is uncertain. The chain's CDR3 is CAWSLRLGIGLNQPQHF. The CDR3 coding sequence is TGTGCCTGGAGTCTCCGTCTAGGGATAGGTCTCAATCAGCCCCAGCATTTT. Drawing the rest from reference TRBV30 and TRBJ1-5, the complete variable domain is SQTIHQWPATLVQPVGSPLSLECTVEGTSNPNLYWYRQAAGRGLQLLFYSVGIGQISSEVPQNLSASRPQDRQFILSSKKLLLSDSGFYLCAWSLRLGIGLNQPQHFGDGTRLSIL.